This entry lists 4 T cell receptor beta chains sequenced from one sample in a study of cytomegalovirus exposure and HLA in healthy donors. PCR amplification relied on 60 Vbeta primers (plus 13 Jbeta primers). The assay was immunoSEQ multiplex PCR, and TCRdb's table has in-frame clones only and misses some. The sample carries about 170,000 clones, 70% to 90% recorded once. Sequences were obtained from PBMCs. The receptors were sampled from a man aged 18 to 29 in good health and CMV-seropositive.

V gene TRBV16 combines with J gene TRBJ2-2, with 8 nucleotides matching TRBD1. V lost 0 bases to trimming and J lost 7 bases; unmatched junction nucleotides: 1. The CDR3 is made up of 14 amino acids. Germline CDR1 is KGHSY and CDR2 is FQNENV. The CDR3 reads CASSQSGQGGELFF. CDR3 in DNA: TGTGCCAGCAGCCAATCCGGACAGGGCGGGGAGCTGTTTTTT.

The V gene is TRBV25-1, the J gene TRBJ1-2, with D perhaps matching TRBD1 (5 bases). The germline V gene has CDR1 MGHDK and CDR2 SYGVNS. Trimming shortened V by 5 bases and J by 4 bases, and 17 bases separated the two germline ends. This CDR3 contains 15 residues. The CDR3 protein is CASSTTQVSPYGYTF. The CDR3 nucleotides are TGTGCCAGCAGTACCACACAGGTTTCGCCCTATGGCTACACCTTC.

The chain has TRBV6-6 and TRBJ1-6, with TRBD1 as a possible D gene (5 bases). Per the germline V gene, CDR1 is MNHNY and CDR2 is SVGAGI (reference sequence). The CDR3 consists of 16 residues. Trimming removed 6 bases from V and 0 bases from J, with 12 bases in between. The CDR3 reads CASSSGGSSYNSPLHF. The CDR3 bases are TGTGCCAGCAGCTCCGGGGGAAGCTCCTATAATTCACCCCTCCACTTT.

The chain has TRBV30 and TRBJ1-2; D remains ambiguous. The CDR3 length is 12 residues. Trimming pared 0 bases from V and 8 bases from J, leaving 10 bases between. The V gene's germline CDR1 is GTSNPN and CDR2 SVGIG (reference sequence). For the CDR3, the DNA is TGTGCCTGGAGTGTAAGAGGCGGAGGCTACACCTTC. Protein product: CAWSVRGGGYTF.